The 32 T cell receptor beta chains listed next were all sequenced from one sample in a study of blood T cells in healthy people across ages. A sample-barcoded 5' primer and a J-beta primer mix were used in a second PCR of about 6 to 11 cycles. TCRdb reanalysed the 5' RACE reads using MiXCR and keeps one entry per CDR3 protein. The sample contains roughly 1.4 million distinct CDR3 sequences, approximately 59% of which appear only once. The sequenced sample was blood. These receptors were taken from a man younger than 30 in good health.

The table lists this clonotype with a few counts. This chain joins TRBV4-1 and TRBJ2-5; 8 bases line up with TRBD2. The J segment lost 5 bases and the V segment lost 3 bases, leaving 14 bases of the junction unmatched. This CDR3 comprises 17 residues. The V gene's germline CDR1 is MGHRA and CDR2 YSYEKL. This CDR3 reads CASSHDPPGLVVETQYF. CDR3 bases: TGCGCCAGCAGCCATGATCCTCCGGGACTAGTGGTTGAGACCCAGTACTTC.

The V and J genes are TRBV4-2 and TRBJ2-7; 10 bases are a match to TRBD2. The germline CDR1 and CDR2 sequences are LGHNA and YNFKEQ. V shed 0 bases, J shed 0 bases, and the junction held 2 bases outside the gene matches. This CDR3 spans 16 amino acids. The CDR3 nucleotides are TGTGCCAGCAGCCAAGAAACTAGCGGGGACTCCTACGAGCAGTACTTC. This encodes CASSQETSGDSYEQYF.

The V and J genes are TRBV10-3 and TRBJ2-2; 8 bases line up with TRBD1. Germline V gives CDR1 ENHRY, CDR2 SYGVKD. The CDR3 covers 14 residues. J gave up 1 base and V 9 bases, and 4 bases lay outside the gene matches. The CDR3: CAIGDRRNTGELFF. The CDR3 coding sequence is TGTGCCATTGGGGACAGGAGGAACACCGGGGAGCTGTTTTTT.

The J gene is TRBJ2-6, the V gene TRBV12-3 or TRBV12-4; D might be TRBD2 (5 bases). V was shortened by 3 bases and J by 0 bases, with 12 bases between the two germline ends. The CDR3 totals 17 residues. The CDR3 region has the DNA TGTGCCAGCAGTTTCGAGGCTAGCTTCTCTGGGGCCAACGTCCTGACTTTC. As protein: CASSFEASFSGANVLTF.

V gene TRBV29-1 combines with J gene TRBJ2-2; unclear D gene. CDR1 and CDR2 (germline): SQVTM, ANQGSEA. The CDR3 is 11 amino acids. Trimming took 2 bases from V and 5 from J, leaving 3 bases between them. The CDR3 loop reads CSVERTGELFF. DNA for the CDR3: TGCAGCGTTGAAAGGACCGGGGAGCTGTTTTTT.

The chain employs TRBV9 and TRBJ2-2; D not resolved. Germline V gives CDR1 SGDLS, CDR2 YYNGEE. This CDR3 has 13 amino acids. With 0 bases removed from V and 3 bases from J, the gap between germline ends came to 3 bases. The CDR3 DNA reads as TGTGCCAGCAGCGTAGTTCACACCGGGGAGCTGTTTTTT. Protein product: CASSVVHTGELFF. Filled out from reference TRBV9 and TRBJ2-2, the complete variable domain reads DSGVTQTPKHLITATGQRVTLRCSPRSGDLSVYWYQQSLDQGLQFLIQYYNGEERAKGNILERFSAQQFPDLHSELNLSSLELGDSALYFCASSVVHTGELFFGEGSRLTVL.

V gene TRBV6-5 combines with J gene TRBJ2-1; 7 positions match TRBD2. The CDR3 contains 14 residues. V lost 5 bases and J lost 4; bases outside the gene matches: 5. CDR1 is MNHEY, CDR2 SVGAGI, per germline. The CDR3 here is CASSERDPYNEQFF. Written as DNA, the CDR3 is TGTGCCAGCAGTGAGCGGGATCCTTACAATGAGCAGTTCTTC.

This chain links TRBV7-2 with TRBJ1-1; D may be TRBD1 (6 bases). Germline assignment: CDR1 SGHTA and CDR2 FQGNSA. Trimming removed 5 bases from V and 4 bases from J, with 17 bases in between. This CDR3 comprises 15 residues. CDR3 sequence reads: CASSAQQGMGTEAFF. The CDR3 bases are TGTGCCAGCAGCGCCCAACAGGGTATGGGCACTGAAGCTTTCTTT. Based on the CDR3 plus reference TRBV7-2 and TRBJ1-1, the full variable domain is GAGVSQSPSNKVTEKGKDVELRCDPISGHTALYWYRQSLGQGLEFLIYFQGNSAPDKSGLPSDRFSAERTGGSVSTLTIQRTQQEDSAVYLCASSAQQGMGTEAFFGQGTRLTVV.

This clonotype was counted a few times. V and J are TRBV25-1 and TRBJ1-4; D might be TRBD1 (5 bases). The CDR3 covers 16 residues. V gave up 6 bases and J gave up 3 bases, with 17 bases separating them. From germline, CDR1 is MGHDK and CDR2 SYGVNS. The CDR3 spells CASRAPGPAANEKLFF. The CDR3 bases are TGTGCCAGCAGGGCCCCAGGGCCCGCGGCTAATGAAAAACTGTTTTTT.

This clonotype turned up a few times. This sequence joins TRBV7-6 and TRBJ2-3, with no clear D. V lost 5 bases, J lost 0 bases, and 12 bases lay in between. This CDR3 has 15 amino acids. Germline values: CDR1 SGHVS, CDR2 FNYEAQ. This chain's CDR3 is CASSPARSSTDTQYF. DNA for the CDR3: TGTGCCAGCAGCCCAGCCCGCTCTAGCACAGATACGCAGTATTTT.

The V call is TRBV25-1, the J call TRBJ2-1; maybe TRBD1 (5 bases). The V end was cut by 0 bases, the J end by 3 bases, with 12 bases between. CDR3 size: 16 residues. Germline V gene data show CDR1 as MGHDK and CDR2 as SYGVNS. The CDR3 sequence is CASSEYGAGSYNEQFF. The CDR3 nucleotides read TGTGCCAGCAGTGAATATGGGGCTGGTAGCTACAATGAGCAGTTCTTC.

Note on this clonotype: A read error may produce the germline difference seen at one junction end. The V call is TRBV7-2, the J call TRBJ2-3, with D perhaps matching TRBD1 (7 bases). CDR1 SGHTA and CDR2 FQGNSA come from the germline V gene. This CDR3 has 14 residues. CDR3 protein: CASSWDSGQDTRYF. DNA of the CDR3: TGTGCCAGCTCGTGGGACAGCGGGCAAGATACGCGGTATTTT.

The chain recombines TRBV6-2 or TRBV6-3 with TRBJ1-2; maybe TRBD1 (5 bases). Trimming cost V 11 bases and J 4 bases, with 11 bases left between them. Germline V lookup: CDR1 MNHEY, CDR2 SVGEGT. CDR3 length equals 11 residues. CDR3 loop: CAARQIYGYTF. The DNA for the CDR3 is TGTGCCGCCCGACAGATCTATGGCTACACCTTC.

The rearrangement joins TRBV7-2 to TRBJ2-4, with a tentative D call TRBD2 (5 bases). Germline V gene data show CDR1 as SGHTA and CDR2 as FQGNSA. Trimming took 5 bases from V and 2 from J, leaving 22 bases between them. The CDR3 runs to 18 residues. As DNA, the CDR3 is TGTGCCAGCAGCCGCTCCGAGGGTCCGGGTGGGTCCAAAAACATTCAGTACTTC. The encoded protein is CASSRSEGPGGSKNIQYF.

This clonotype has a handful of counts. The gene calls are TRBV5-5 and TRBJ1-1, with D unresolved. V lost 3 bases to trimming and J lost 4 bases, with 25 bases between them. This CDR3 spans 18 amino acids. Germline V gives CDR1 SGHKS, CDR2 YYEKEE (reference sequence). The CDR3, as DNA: TGTGCCAGCAGCTCCTCCGGAGGCTTCCTGGGAGCGGCCACTGAAGCTTTCTTT. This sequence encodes CASSSSGGFLGAATEAFF.

The CDR3 here is CASQGDNQPQHF. In DNA, the CDR3 is TGTGCCAGCCAGGGCGACAATCAGCCCCAGCATTTT. The rearrangement uses TRBV2 and TRBJ1-5, with D tentatively TRBD1 (5 bases). Trimming left V 8 bases short and J 3 bases short, with 8 bases between. CDR1 and CDR2 from the germline V gene are SNHLY and FYNNEI. CDR3 size: 12 residues.

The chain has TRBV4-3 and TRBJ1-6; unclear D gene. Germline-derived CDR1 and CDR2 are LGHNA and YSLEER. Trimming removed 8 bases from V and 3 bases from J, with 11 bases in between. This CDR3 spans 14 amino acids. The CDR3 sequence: CASSSTGYNSPLHF. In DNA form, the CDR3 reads TGCGCCAGCTCATCAACCGGCTATAATTCACCCCTCCACTTT.

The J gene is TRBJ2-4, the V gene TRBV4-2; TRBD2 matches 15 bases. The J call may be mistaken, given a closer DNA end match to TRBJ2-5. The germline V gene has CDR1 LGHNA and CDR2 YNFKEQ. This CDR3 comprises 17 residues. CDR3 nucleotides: TGTGCCAGCAGCCATTCGGGACTAGCGGGAGGTTTAGAGACCCAGTACTTC. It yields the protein CASSHSGLAGGLETQYF.

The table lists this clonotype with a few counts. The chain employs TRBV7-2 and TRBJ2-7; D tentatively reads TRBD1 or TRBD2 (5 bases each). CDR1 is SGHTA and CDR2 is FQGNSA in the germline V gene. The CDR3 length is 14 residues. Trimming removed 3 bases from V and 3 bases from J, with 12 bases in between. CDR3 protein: CASSLGRQYYEQYF. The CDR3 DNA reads TGTGCCAGCAGCTTGGGGAGACAGTACTACGAGCAGTACTTC. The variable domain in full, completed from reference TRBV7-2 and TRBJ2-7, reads GAGVSQSPSNKVTEKGKDVELRCDPISGHTALYWYRQSLGQGLEFLIYFQGNSAPDKSGLPSDRFSAERTGGSVSTLTIQRTQQEDSAVYLCASSLGRQYYEQYFGPGTRLTVT.

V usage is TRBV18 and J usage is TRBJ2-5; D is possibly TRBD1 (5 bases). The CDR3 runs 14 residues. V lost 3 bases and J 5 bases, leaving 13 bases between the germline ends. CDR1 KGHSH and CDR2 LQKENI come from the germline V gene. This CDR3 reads CASSPHQGGETQYF. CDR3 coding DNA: TGTGCCAGCTCACCCCACCAGGGTGGGGAGACCCAGTACTTC.

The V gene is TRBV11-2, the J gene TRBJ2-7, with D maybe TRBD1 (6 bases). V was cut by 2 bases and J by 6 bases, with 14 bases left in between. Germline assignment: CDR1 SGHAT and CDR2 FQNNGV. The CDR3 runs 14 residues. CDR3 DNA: TGTGCCAGCAGCTTATACGGACAGACCCGCGAGCAGTACTTC. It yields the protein CASSLYGQTREQYF.

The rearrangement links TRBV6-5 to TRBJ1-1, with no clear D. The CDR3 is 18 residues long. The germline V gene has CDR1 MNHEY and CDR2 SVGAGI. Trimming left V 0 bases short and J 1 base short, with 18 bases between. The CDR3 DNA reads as TGTGCCAGCAGTTACTCGAGTCGGGTTTTGGGTGAGAACACTGAAGCTTTCTTT. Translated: CASSYSSRVLGENTEAFF.

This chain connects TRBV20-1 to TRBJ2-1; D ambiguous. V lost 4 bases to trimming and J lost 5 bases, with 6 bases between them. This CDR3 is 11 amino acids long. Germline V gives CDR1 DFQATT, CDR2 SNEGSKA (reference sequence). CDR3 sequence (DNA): TGCAGTGCTACCGTTGACAATGAGCAGTTCTTC. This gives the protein CSATVDNEQFF.

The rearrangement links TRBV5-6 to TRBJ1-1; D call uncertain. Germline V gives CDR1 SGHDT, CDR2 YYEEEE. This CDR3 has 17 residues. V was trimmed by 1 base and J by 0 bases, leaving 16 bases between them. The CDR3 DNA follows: TGTGCCAGCAGCTTGATTGAGGGCGCGGTGCTGAACACTGAAGCTTTCTTT. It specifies CASSLIEGAVLNTEAFF.

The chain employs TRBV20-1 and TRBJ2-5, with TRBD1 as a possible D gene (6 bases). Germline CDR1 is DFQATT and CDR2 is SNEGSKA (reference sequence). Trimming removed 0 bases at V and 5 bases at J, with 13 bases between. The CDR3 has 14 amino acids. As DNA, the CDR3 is TGCAGTGCTAGAGAAGCTCTACAGGGCGAGACCCAGTACTTC. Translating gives CSAREALQGETQYF.

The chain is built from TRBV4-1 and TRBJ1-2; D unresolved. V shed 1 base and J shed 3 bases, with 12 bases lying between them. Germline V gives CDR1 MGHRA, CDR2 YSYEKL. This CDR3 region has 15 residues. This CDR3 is CASSQVSGFDYGYTF. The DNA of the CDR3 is TGCGCCAGCAGCCAAGTCTCTGGGTTCGACTATGGCTACACCTTC.

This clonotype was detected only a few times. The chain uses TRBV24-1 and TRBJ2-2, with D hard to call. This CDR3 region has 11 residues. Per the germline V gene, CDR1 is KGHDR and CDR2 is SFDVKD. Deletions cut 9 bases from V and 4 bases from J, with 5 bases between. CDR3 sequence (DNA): TGTGCCACCGGCGTCACCGGGGAGCTGTTTTTT. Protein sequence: CATGVTGELFF.

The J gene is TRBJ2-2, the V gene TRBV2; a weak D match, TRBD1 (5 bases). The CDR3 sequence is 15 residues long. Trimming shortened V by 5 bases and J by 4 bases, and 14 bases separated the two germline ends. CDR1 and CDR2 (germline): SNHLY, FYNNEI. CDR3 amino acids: CASSTWGTVTGELFF. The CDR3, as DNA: TGTGCCAGCAGTACATGGGGCACTGTCACCGGGGAGCTGTTTTTT.

CDR3 loop: CSVSDGPYEQYF. For the CDR3, the DNA is TGCAGCGTTTCTGACGGGCCCTACGAGCAGTACTTC. The rearrangement uses TRBV29-1 and TRBJ2-7; D remains ambiguous. CDR3 size: 12 residues. CDR1 is SQVTM, CDR2 ANQGSEA, per germline. V lost 5 bases, J lost 2 bases, and 10 bases lay in between.

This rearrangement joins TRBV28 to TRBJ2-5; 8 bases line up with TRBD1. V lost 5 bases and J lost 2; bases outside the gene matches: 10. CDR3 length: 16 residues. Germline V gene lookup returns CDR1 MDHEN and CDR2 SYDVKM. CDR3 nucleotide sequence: TGTGCCAGCAGTCCGAGACAGGGGATGGGGCAAGAGACCCAGTACTTC. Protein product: CASSPRQGMGQETQYF.

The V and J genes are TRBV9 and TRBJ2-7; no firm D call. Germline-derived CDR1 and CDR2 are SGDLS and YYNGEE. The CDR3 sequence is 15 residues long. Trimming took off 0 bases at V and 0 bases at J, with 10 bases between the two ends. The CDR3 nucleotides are TGTGCCAGCAGCGTAGGAGGACGTATCTCCTACGAGCAGTACTTC. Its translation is CASSVGGRISYEQYF.

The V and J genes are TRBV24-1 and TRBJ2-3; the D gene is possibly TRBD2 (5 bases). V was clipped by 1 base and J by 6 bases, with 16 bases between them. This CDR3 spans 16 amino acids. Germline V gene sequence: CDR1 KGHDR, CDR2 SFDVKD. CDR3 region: CATSDFGNLGPDTQYF. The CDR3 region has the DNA TGTGCCACCAGTGATTTCGGGAACTTGGGCCCGGATACGCAGTATTTT.